A selection of T cell receptor beta chains follows, all from one sample in a study of a mutant IDH1 vaccine in newly diagnosed glioma. For these TCRs, the target antigens are not known. TCRdb's table, derived via immunoSEQ multiplex PCR, lists solely in-frame clones and lacks some. The sample has over 50,000 clones, 84% seen once. The material sequenced was PBMCs, taken from a glioma patient whose treatment included an IDH1 peptide vaccine. The source is a young man with glioma. CDR3s include the opening cysteine and the closing phenylalanine or tryptophan. A D gene is named only where the DNA matches it firmly.

V	J	D	DNA	CDR3
TRBV4-2	TRBJ2-7	TRBD2	TGTGCCAGCAGCCAAGATCTAGCGGGCTCCTACGAGCAGTACTTC	CASSQDLAGSYEQYF
TRBV4-3	TRBJ1-4	-	TGCGCCAGCAGCCAGGTCCGACAGGCTGAAACTAATGAAAAACTGTTTTTT	CASSQVRQAETNEKLFF
TRBV7-6	TRBJ2-7	-	TGTGCCAGCAGCCTAGACAGCTCCTACGAGCAGTACTTC	CASSLDSSYEQYF
TRBV19	TRBJ1-1	-	TGTGCCAGTAGTATCCTAGGTAGCGGGAACACTGAAGCTTTCTTT	CASSILGSGNTEAFF
TRBV5-4	TRBJ1-6	TRBD1	TGTGCCAGCAGCTTGGGGGACAGGGGATTAAATTCACCCCTCCACTTT	CASSLGDRGLNSPLHF
TRBV7-9	TRBJ2-1	-	TGTGCCAGCAGCTTAGTGCAGGTCTACTCCTACAATGAGCAGTTCTTC	CASSLVQVYSYNEQFF
TRBV7-2	TRBJ2-3	TRBD2	TGTGCCAGCAGCTTCGGAGGACTAGCGGGGGGCTACACAGATACGCAGTATTTT	CASSFGGLAGGYTDTQYF
TRBV6-5	TRBJ2-7	TRBD1	TGTGCCAGCAGTCCGGACAGGCTTACCTCCTACGAGCAGTACTTC	CASSPDRLTSYEQYF
TRBV18	TRBJ2-7	-	TGTGCCAGCTCACCCGGGCAGGGGACTTCCTACGAGCAGTACTTC	CASSPGQGTSYEQYF
TRBV5-4	TRBJ2-2	TRBD1	TGTGCCAGCAGCCCCTCGACAGGGTTTGCGAACACCGGGGAGCTGTTTTTT	CASSPSTGFANTGELFF
TRBV5-4	TRBJ1-6	-	TGTGCCAGCAGCCCGGGTGCGGCGGGATCCTATAATTCACCCCTCCACTTT	CASSPGAAGSYNSPLHF
TRBV2	TRBJ2-1	-	TGTGCCAGCAGTGAGTCCAATGAGCAGTTCTTC	CASSESNEQFF
TRBV30	TRBJ2-1	TRBD1	TGTGCCTGGCCCGCCGCGGGACAGGGGGAAGGCTACAATGAGCAGTTCTTC	CAWPAAGQGEGYNEQFF
TRBV5-6	TRBJ1-1	TRBD1	TGTGCCAGCAGCTTACGACAGGGAAACACTGAAGCTTTCTTT	CASSLRQGNTEAFF
TRBV4-1	TRBJ2-7	-	TGCGCCAGCAGCCTGAAAACCACAGGGTACGAGCAGTACTTC	CASSLKTTGYEQYF
TRBV7-9	TRBJ2-7	-	TGTGCCAGCAGCTTCGGCGGGAAGACCTACGAGCAGTACTTC	CASSFGGKTYEQYF